A selection of T cell receptor beta chains follows, all from one sample in a study of CD8 T cells in ankylosing spondylitis. TCRdb reanalysed the 5' RACE reads using MiXCR and keeps one entry per CDR3 protein. The repertoire holds 150,000 to 200,000 distinct CDR3 sequences, with 10% to 15% as singletons. Sequenced input: blood, either unsorted or a sorted T cell fraction (not recorded which). The receptors were sampled from a female donor with ankylosing spondylitis or in good health (not recorded which). Each CDR3 is given with its conserved first and last residue. A D gene is named only where the DNA matches it firmly.

TRBV29-1	.	TRBJ1-1	CSARKHVFIEAFF
TRBV7-3	.	TRBJ2-1	CASSLGMQNEQFF
TRBV5-4	TRBD1	TRBJ1-4	CASSLQGAVEKLFF
TRBV6-2/TRBV6-3	TRBD1	TRBJ2-1	CASSYSLRQGFHEQFF
TRBV5-1	TRBD2	TRBJ2-3	CASSLGAGAGDTQYF
TRBV7-9	.	TRBJ2-6	CASSVNGGLGANVLTF
TRBV12-3/TRBV12-4	TRBD1	TRBJ1-1	CASRRTGGTEAFF
TRBV20-1	TRBD2	TRBJ2-2	CSARPIPGLAGGRTGELFF
TRBV6-5	.	TRBJ1-3	CASSYSGLSGNTIYF
TRBV12-3/TRBV12-4	TRBD1	TRBJ1-4	CASSLSNRGKTNEKLFF
TRBV2	.	TRBJ2-1	CASSESNSWGEEQFF
TRBV27	.	TRBJ1-5	CASSRGGGGLNQPQHF
TRBV7-3	TRBD1	TRBJ1-1	CASSPTGGPEAFF
TRBV20-1	TRBD2	TRBJ2-7	CSAGGEPDPIFGQYF
TRBV7-8	.	TRBJ1-5	CASSLVADSNQPQHF
TRBV12-3/TRBV12-4	TRBD1	TRBJ2-7	CASSPTGYEQYF
TRBV7-8	.	TRBJ2-7	CASSFSAGLSYEQYF
TRBV5-1	TRBD1	TRBJ2-1	CASSRRDSNTLSYNEQFF
TRBV7-6	TRBD2	TRBJ2-1	CASSLLAGSLNEQFF
TRBV5-5	.	TRBJ1-5	CASSLMGREDQPQHF
TRBV9	TRBD1	TRBJ2-3	CASSVEGAGTDTQYF
TRBV3-1	.	TRBJ2-1	CASSQPEASWYNEQFF
TRBV27	.	TRBJ2-3	CASSFKGDTQYF
TRBV12-3/TRBV12-4	.	TRBJ2-7	CASSLGLHYEQYF
TRBV20-1	.	TRBJ2-1	CSALSRRYNEQFF
TRBV19	TRBD1	TRBJ2-7	CASKQGNGEQYF
TRBV5-6	.	TRBJ2-2	CASSSFLLGELFF
TRBV7-6	TRBD1	TRBJ1-4	CASGTGTGTREKLFF
TRBV20-1	.	TRBJ1-5	CSAIIPQASSNQPQHF
TRBV5-1	.	TRBJ1-1	CASSETSGPNTEAFF
TRBV5-1	.	TRBJ1-5	CASRPGVREDQPQHF
TRBV11-2	.	TRBJ2-5	CASSQGGEAETQYF
TRBV27	TRBD1	TRBJ2-7	CASSPHPRDRGYEQYF
TRBV20-1	TRBD2	TRBJ2-7	CSARIVLAGGSGEQYF
TRBV7-6	.	TRBJ2-7	CASSLQDSGAAEQYF
TRBV7-2	.	TRBJ2-2	CASSAWGPQAGELFF
TRBV7-2	TRBD2	TRBJ2-4	CASSLSGREGNIQYF